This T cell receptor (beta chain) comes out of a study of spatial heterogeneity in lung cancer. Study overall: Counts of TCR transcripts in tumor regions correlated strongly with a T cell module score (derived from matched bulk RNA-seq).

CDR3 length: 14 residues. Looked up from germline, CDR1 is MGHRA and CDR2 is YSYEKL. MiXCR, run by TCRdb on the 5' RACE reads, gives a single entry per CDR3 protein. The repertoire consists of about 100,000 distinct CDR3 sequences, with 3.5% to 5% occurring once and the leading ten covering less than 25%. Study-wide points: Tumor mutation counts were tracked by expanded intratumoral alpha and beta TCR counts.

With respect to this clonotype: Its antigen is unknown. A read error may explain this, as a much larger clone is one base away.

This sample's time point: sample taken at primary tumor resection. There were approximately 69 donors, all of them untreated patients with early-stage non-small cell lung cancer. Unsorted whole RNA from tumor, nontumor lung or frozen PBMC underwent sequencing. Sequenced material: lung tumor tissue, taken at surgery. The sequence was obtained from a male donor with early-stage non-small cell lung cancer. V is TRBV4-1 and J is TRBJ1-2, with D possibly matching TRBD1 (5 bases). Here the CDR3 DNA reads TGCGCCAGCAGCCAAGATTTGGGGCACTATAGCTACACCTTC. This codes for CASSQDLGHYSYTF.